This TCR beta chain stems from a study of blood T cell repertoires in COVID-19. Study background: From the United States, Italy and Spain came samples of acute and convalescent COVID-19. T cells, B-cell-depleted T cells, or PBMCs supplied cDNA or gDNA.

CDR1 is SGHTA and CDR2 is FQGNSA in the germline V gene. The CDR3 is 14 amino acids. The ends lost 8 bases at V and 5 bases at J; junction bases unmatched: 5. Per the authors' pipeline: Researchers report that nucleated cell counts were estimated from reference gene primer amplification. TCRdb keeps only in-frame clones here, not all; method: immunoSEQ multiplex PCR. V and J calls and clone size are given by that table; D and trimming were obtained from the DNA. This table has about 250,000 clones, 86% appearing once. The sequence was collected from a woman in her twenties or thirties with active or convalescent COVID-19. The sequenced sample was peripheral blood. This chain connects TRBV7-2 to TRBJ1-6; 8 bases are shared with TRBD1. This CDR3 is CASGQGLHNSPLHF. For the CDR3, the DNA is TGTGCCAGCGGACAGGGTCTACATAATTCACCCCTCCACTTT.